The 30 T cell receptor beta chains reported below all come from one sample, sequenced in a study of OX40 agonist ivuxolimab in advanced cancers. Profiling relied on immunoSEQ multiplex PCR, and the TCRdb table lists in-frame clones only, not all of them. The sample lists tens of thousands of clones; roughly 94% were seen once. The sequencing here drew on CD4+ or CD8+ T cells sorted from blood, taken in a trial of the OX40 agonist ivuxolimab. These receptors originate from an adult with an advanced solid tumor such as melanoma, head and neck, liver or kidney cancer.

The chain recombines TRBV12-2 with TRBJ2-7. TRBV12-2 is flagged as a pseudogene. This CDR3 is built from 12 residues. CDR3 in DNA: TGTGCAAGTCGCTTCTGCTTCTACGAGCAGTACTTC. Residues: CASRFCFYEQYF.

The CDR3 sequence is CASSFESGYGYTF. The CDR3 nucleotides are TGTGCCAGCAGCTTTGAGTCCGGCTATGGCTACACCTTC. The chain has TRBV7-8 and TRBJ1-2, with no clear D. The CDR3 consists of 13 residues. Germline assignment: CDR1 SGHVS and CDR2 FQNEAQ. Deletions cut 3 bases from V and 4 bases from J, with 9 bases between.

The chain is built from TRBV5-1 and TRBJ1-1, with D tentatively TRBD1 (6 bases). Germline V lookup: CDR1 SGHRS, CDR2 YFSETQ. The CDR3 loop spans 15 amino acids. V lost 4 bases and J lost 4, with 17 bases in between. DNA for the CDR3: TGCGCCAGCAGCGTCAGACAGGACCCTGGCACTGAAGCTTTCTTT. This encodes CASSVRQDPGTEAFF.

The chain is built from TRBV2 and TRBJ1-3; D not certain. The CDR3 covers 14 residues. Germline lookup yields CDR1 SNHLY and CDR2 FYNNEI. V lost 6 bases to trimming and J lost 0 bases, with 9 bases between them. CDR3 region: CASSADFSGNTIYF. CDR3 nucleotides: TGTGCCAGCAGCGCAGACTTCTCTGGAAACACCATATATTTT.

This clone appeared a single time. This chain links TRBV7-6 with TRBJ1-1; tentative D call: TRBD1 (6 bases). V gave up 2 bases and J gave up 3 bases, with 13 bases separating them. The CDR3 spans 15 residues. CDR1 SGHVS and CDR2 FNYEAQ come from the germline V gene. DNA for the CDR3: TGTGCCAGCAGCTTACCCACAGGGAGGGACACTGAAGCTTTCTTT. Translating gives CASSLPTGRDTEAFF.

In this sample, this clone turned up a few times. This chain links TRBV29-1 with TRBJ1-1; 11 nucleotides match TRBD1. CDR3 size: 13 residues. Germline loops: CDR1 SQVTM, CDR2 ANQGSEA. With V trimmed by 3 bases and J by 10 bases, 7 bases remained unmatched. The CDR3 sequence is CSVDWTGGSVAFF. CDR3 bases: TGCAGCGTTGATTGGACAGGGGGCTCAGTAGCTTTCTTT.

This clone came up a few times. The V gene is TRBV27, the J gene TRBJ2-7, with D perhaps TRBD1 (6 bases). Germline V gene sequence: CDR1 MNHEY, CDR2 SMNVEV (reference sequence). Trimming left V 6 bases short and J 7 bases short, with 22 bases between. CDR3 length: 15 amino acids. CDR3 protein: CASRSLQGPHGEQYF. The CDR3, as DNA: TGTGCCAGCAGGTCATTACAGGGTCCCCACGGGGAGCAGTACTTC.

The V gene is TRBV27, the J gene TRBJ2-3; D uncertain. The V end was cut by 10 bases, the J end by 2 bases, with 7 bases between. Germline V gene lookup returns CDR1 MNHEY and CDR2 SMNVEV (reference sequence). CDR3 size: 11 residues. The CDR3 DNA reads TGTGCCACCTCTTACACAGATACGCAGTATTTT. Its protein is CATSYTDTQYF.

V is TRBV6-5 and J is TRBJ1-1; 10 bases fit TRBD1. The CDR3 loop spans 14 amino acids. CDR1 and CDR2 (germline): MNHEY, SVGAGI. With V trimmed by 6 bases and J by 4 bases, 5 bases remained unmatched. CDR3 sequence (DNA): TGTGCCAGCAGCCGACAGGGGGCGACCACTGAAGCTTTCTTT. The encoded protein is CASSRQGATTEAFF.

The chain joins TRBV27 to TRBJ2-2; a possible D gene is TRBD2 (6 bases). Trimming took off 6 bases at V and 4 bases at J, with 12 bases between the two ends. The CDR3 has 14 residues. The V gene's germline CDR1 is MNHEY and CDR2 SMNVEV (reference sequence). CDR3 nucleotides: TGTGCCAGCAGCACTCTAGCGTTCACCGGGGAGCTGTTTTTT. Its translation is CASSTLAFTGELFF.

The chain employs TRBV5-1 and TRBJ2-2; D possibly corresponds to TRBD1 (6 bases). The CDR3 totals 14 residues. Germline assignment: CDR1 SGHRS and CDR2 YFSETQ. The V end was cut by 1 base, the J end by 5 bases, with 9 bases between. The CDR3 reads CASSLNRDTGELFF. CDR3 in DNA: TGCGCCAGCAGCTTGAACAGGGATACCGGGGAGCTGTTTTTT.

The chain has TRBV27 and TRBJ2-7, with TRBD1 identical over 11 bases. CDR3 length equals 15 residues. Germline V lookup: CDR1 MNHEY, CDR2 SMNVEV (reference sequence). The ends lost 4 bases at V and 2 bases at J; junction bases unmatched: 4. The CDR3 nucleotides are TGTGCCAGCAGTTCCCGGACAGGGGGCCCCTACGAGCAGTACTTC. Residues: CASSSRTGGPYEQYF.

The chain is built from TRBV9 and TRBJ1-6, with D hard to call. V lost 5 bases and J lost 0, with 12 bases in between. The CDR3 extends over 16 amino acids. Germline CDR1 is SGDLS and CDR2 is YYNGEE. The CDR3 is CASRRDGSSYNSPLHF. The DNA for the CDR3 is TGTGCCAGCAGGAGAGACGGGAGCTCCTATAATTCACCCCTCCACTTT.

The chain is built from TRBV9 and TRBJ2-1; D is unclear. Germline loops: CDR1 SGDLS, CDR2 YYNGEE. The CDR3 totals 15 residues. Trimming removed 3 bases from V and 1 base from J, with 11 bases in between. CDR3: CASSAEQISYNEQFF. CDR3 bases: TGTGCCAGCAGCGCGGAACAAATATCCTACAATGAGCAGTTCTTC.

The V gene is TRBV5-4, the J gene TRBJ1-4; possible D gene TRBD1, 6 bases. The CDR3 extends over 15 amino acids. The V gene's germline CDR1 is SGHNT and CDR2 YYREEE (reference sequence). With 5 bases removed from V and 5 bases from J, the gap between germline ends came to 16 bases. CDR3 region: CASSQGPMENEKLFF. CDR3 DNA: TGTGCCAGCAGTCAGGGGCCTATGGAGAATGAAAAACTGTTTTTT.

CDR3 coding DNA: TGTGCCAGCAGCTTAGAATGGGACGCCGGGGAGCTGTTTTTT. Translated: CASSLEWDAGELFF. This chain connects TRBV13 to TRBJ2-2; D tentatively reads TRBD1 or TRBD2 (5 bases each). This CDR3 is 14 amino acids long. Germline V gene lookup returns CDR1 PRHDT and CDR2 FYEKMQ (reference sequence). V was cut by 1 base and J by 6 bases, with 9 bases left in between.

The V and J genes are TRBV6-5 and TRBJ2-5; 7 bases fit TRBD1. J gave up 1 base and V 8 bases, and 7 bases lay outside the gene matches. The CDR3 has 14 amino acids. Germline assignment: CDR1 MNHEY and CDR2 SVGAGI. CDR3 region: CASYTGQFQETQYF. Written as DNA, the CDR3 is TGTGCCAGCTATACGGGACAGTTCCAAGAGACCCAGTACTTC.

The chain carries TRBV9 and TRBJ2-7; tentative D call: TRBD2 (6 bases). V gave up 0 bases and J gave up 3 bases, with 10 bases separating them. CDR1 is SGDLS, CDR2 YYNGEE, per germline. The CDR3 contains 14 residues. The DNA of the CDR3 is TGTGCCAGCAGCGTAGGATCTAGCGTCTACGAGCAGTACTTC. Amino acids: CASSVGSSVYEQYF.

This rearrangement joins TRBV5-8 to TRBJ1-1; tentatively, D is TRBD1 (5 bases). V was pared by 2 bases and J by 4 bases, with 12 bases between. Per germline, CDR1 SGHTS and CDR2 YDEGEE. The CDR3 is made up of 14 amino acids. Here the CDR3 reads CASSFGGGLTEAFF. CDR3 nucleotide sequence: TGTGCCAGCAGCTTCGGGGGAGGACTCACTGAAGCTTTCTTT.

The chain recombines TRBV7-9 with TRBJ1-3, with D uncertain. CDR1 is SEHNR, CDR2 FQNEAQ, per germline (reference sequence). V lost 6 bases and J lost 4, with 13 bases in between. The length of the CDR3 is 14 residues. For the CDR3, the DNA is TGTGCCAGCAGTCCCCTAGGTGGCGGAAACACCATATATTTT. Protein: CASSPLGGGNTIYF.

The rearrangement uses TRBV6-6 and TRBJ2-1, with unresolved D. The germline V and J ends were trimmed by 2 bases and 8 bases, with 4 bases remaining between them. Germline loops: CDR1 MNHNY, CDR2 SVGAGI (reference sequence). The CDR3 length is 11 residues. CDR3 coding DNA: TGTGCCAGCAGTTACCCCCATGAGCAGTTCTTC. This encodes CASSYPHEQFF.

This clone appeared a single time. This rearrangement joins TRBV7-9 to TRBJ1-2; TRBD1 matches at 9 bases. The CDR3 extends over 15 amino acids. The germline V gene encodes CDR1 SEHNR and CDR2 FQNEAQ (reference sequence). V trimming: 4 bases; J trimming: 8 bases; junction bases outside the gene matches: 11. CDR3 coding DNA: TGTGCCAGCAGCTCTCCGGGCCGGGACAGGGTAGGCTACACCTTC. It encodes CASSSPGRDRVGYTF.

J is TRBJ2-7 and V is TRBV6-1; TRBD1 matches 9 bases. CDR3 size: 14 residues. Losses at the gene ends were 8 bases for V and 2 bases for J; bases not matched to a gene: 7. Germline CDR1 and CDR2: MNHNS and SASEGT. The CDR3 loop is CASSGTGYTYEQYF. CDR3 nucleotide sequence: TGTGCCAGCTCAGGGACAGGGTATACCTACGAGCAGTACTTC.

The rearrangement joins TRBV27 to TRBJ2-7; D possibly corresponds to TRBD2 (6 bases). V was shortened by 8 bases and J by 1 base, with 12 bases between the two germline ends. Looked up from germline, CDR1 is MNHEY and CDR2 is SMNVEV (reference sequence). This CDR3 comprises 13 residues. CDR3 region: CASRRAPSYEQYF. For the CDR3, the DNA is TGTGCCAGCCGGAGGGCTCCTTCCTACGAGCAGTACTTC.

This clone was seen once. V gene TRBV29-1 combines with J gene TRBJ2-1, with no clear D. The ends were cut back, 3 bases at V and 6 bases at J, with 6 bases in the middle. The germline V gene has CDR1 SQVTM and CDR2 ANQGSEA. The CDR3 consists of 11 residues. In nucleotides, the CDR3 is TGCAGCGTTGAGGAAGCCAATGAGCAGTTCTTC. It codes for CSVEEANEQFF.

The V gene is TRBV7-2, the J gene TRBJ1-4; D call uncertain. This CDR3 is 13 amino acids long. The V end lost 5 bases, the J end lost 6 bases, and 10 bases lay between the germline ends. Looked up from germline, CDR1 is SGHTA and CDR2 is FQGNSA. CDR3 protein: CASSAVGDEKLFF. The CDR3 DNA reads TGTGCCAGCAGCGCCGTTGGGGATGAAAAACTGTTTTTT.

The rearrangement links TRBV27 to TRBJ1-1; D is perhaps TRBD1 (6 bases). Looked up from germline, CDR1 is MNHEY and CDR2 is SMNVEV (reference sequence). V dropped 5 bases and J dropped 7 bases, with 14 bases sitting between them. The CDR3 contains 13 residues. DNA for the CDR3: TGTGCCAGCAGTCCCCAAGGGGGAGGTGAAGCTTTCTTT. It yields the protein CASSPQGGGEAFF.

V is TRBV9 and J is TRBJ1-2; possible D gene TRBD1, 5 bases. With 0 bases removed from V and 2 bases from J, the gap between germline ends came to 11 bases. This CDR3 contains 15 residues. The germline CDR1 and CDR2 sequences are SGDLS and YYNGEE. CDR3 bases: TGTGCCAGCAGCGTAGTTCGGGACCTAAACTATGGCTACACCTTC. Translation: CASSVVRDLNYGYTF.

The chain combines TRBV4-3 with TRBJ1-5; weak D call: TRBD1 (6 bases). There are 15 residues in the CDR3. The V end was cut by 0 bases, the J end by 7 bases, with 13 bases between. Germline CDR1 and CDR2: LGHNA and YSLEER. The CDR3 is CASSQDRGGSQPQHF. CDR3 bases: TGCGCCAGCAGCCAAGATAGGGGGGGGAGCCAGCCCCAGCATTTT.

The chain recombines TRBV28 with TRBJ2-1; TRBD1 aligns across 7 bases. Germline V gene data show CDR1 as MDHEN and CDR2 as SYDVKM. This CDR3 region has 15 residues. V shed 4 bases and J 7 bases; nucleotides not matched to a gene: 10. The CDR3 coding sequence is TGTGCCAGCAGTTCCCGGACAGGTTATGCGAATGAGCAGTTCTTC. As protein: CASSSRTGYANEQFF.